The present T cell receptor (beta chain) was sequenced within a study of blood T cell repertoires in COVID-19 (dated by TCRdb to about 2020). With regard to the full study: Samples from collaborators originated in the United States, Italy and Spain and spanned both the acute and convalescent phases of COVID-19. The prospective study material was composed of cDNA or gDNA derived from T cells, B-cell-depleted T cells, or PBMCs. Deeply sampled blood TCRbeta repertoires from subjects exposed to, actively infected with, or recovered from COVID-19 were included in the dataset. The repertoires were released in a freely available public database meant as a resource for research on the immune response to SARS-CoV-2. The samples were drawn from two sources: the first 160 participants of the ongoing ImmuneRACE study, and some 1,300 subjects contributed by 6 global collaborators. Sample metadata almost always included a de-identified subject ID, COVID-19 status, age in years and sex. HLA class I and class II types, where available, came from metadata supplied by the sample provider rather than from assay-based typing.

Overall study outcomes, separate from this receptor: How much clinical and demographic metadata was included differed by source and by participant, and the metadata was provided uncurated.

In the case of this clone: No antigen is known for it. There are no base qualities to consult, and no much larger clone falls within one base. This sample includes further DNA sequences coding for the same CDR3.

CDR1 and CDR2 (SGHTA, FQGNSA) derive from the germline V gene. V is clipped by 5 bases and J by 2 bases, and the sequence between their germline boundaries is 9 bases long. The CDR3 measures 13 amino acids from cysteine to phenylalanine. The retained sequence is limited to the CDR3, 39 bases, with the frame set at the first base. In the prospective study, participants were roughly 18 to 89 years old, resided in fewer than 25 geographic areas of the United States, and were enrolled through a virtual design. In the prospective study, participants were assigned to cohorts based on the clinical history participants reported in a screening survey and a study questionnaire. ImmuneRACE Cohort 3 recovered participants were defined by two consecutive negative NP/OP PCR tests, healthcare professional clearance, or symptom resolution. Mobile phlebotomists in the prospective study collected whole blood, serum and a nasopharyngeal or oropharyngeal swab from every participant. Prospective study participants could optionally give additional blood draws and questionnaires over an approximately two-month period. Prospective study blood samples were shipped either frozen or at room temperature before DNA extraction.

TCRbeta CDR3 regions were amplified from genomic DNA using the immunoSEQ Assay, a bias-controlled multiplex PCR. The published analysis was carried out like this. The number of nucleated cells in each sample was estimated by amplification of reference gene primers within the assay. To quantify the absolute abundance of each unique TCRbeta CDR3 rearrangement, sequence reads were collapsed and filtered. For each sample, productive Simpson clonality was calculated as the square root of Simpson's diversity index across productive rearrangements. TCRdb took this table from immuneACCESS and kept in-frame rearrangements with V and J called. Such tables lack part of the clones; where checked against another copy, unresolved V genes explain under half of the gap, and the rest is unexplained. V, J and clone size were drawn from that table, and D and trimming were deduced from the DNA. This sample comprises over 300,000 clones, approximately 89% of them detected only once. The biggest ten clones account for around a tenth of the sample.

This sequence originates from a woman in her thirties or forties who had recovered from COVID-19. Specimen: PBMCs or T cells enriched from blood (not recorded which). The rearranged chain carries TRBV7-2 and TRBJ1-2; the best D guess is TRBD1, with 6 bases matching. The DNA sequence reads TGTGCCAGCAGCGGGACACTAAACTATGGCTACACCTTC. Translated, this gives CASSGTLNYGYTF. The CDR3, completed at both ends by the reference TRBV7-2 and TRBJ1-2 genes, gives the full variable domain GAGVSQSPSNKVTEKGKDVELRCDPISGHTALYWYRQSLGQGLEFLIYFQGNSAPDKSGLPSDRFSAERTGGSVSTLTIQRTQQEDSAVYLCASSGTLNYGYTFGSGTRLTVV.